This record looks at one T cell receptor beta chain sequence and its context. Its matching antigen is unknown. This CDR3 has 12 residues. Deletions cut 4 bases from V and 3 bases from J, with 10 bases between. CDR1 is SQVTM and CDR2 is ANQGSEA in the germline V gene. This sample is part of a study of T cell responses to AZD1222 COVID-19 vaccine. General study points: Spike-wide coverage was observed for vaccine-associated CD4 TCRs, with dominant responses at 160-218 and 743-854. Baseline serostatus was positive in only a handful of AZD1222 recipients.

Sequencing was performed with immunoSEQ multiplex PCR; in TCRdb, only in-frame clones are kept and a portion is missing. The table has approximately 180,000 clones, around 94% seen once. The clonotype comes from an adult who received the MenACWY meningococcal vaccine as a control. This specimen consisted of peripheral blood, obtained 28 days after the second dose of the MenACWY control vaccine. J is TRBJ2-7 and V is TRBV29-1, with a tentative D call TRBD1 (6 bases). The CDR3 bases are TGCAGCGTTGGGGACACCCGCTACGAGCAGTACTTC. The encoded protein is CSVGDTRYEQYF.